The 20 T cell receptor beta chains given below trace back to one sample, sequenced in a study of shared clonotypes between healthy human individuals. The data were produced by immunoSEQ multiplex PCR, yet TCRdb's version contains in-frame clones alone and is incomplete. The sample holds about 1 million clones; about 75% are singletons and the top ten take roughly 1.4%. Sequencing used memory CD4+ T cells sorted from blood. Subset specified: CD45RA-negative fraction. All receptors come from a man in his late teens or twenties in good health.

The gene calls are TRBV12-5 and TRBJ1-6, with a tentative D call TRBD1 (6 bases). The CDR3 has 15 amino acids. Germline V gene lookup returns CDR1 LGHNT and CDR2 FRNRAP. The V gene lost 1 base and the J gene lost 10 bases, with 14 bases spanning the gap. Here the CDR3 DNA reads TGTGCTAGTGGTTTGGGAGCCGCGGGGGGCTCACCCCTCCACTTT. Translated: CASGLGAAGGSPLHF.

This clone was observed a few times. Other nucleotide sequences in the sample specify the same CDR3. The V call is TRBV29-1, the J call TRBJ1-1; D gene ambiguous. The germline V and J ends were trimmed by 5 bases and 0 bases, with 7 bases remaining between them. This CDR3 contains 12 residues. The germline CDR1 and CDR2 sequences are SQVTM and ANQGSEA. This chain's CDR3 is CSVRVVNTEAFF. DNA of the CDR3: TGCAGCGTTCGTGTGGTGAACACTGAAGCTTTCTTT.

The chain carries TRBV6-1 and TRBJ2-7; D remains ambiguous. V dropped 1 base and J dropped 2 bases, with 9 bases sitting between them. CDR3 length: 14 residues. The germline gives CDR1 MNHNS, CDR2 SASEGT. The CDR3: CASSEVGGTYEQYF. The CDR3 DNA reads TGTGCCAGCAGTGAAGTAGGCGGAACCTACGAGCAGTACTTC.

This chain links TRBV6-1 with TRBJ2-2; D is perhaps TRBD1 (6 bases). V was pared by 6 bases and J by 1 base, with 12 bases between. The CDR3 extends over 15 amino acids. The germline V gene encodes CDR1 MNHNS and CDR2 SASEGT. CDR3 amino acids: CASRRDNQNTGELFF. Written as DNA, the CDR3 is TGTGCCAGCAGACGGGACAACCAGAACACCGGGGAGCTGTTTTTT.

The count of this clone is one. The J gene is TRBJ2-1, the V gene TRBV27, with 8 bases identical to TRBD2. CDR1 and CDR2 (germline): MNHEY, SMNVEV (reference sequence). V trimming: 6 bases; J trimming: 10 bases; junction bases outside the gene matches: 14. This CDR3 has 15 amino acids. CDR3 sequence reads: CASSTLGAGAREQFF. CDR3 bases: TGTGCCAGCAGCACATTGGGAGCGGGGGCAAGGGAGCAGTTCTTC.

Turning to this clone: This may stem from a read error, because a much larger clone lies one nucleotide away. The gene calls are TRBV15 and TRBJ2-4; D could derive from TRBD1 or TRBD2 (5 bases each). Germline V gives CDR1 LNHNV, CDR2 YYDKDF (reference sequence). This CDR3 contains 16 residues. CDR3 coding DNA: TGTGCCACCAGCGGAGATGTGGCGGTTGGGGGTAACATTCAGTACTTC. As protein: CATSGDVAVGGNIQYF.

The CDR3: CASRGSGQGWDEQFF. The CDR3 region has the DNA TGTGCCAGCAGGGGATCCGGGCAGGGCTGGGATGAGCAGTTCTTC. The chain recombines TRBV28 with TRBJ2-1; tentative D call: TRBD1 (5 bases). This CDR3 region has 15 residues. Deletions cut 6 bases from V and 8 bases from J, with 20 bases between. Germline V gene data show CDR1 as MDHEN and CDR2 as SYDVKM.

This clone was recorded a few times. The rearrangement uses TRBV15 and TRBJ2-3, with TRBD2 matching over 9 bases. The CDR3 runs to 14 residues. Germline loops: CDR1 LNHNV, CDR2 YYDKDF (reference sequence). V was clipped by 0 bases and J by 8 bases; unmatched bases: 3. CDR3 bases: TGTGCCACCAGCAGAGATCGCGGGGGGGCTACGCAGTATTTT. It codes for CATSRDRGGATQYF. Complete variable domain (other parts from reference TRBV15 and TRBJ2-3): DAMVIQNPRYQVTQFGKPVTLSCSQTLNHNVMYWYQQKSSQAPKLLFHYYDKDFNNEADTPDNFQSRRPNTSFCFLDIRSPGLGDTAMYLCATSRDRGGATQYFGPGTRLTVL.

The chain employs TRBV9 and TRBJ1-1; D is uncertain. CDR3 size: 13 residues. The V end lost 4 bases, the J end lost 1 base, and 8 bases lay between the germline ends. Germline V gene data show CDR1 as SGDLS and CDR2 as YYNGEE. The CDR3 protein is CASSTSPNTEAFF. The CDR3 DNA reads TGTGCCAGCAGCACTTCCCCGAACACTGAAGCTTTCTTT.

The V and J genes are TRBV11-3 and TRBJ1-3; D is uncertain. CDR1 and CDR2 from the germline V gene are SGHNT and YENEEA. Trimming pared 5 bases from V and 2 bases from J, leaving 13 bases between. CDR3 length: 15 amino acids. The CDR3 loop reads CASSRSGQPGNTIYF. DNA for the CDR3: TGTGCCAGCAGCCGAAGTGGGCAGCCTGGAAACACCATATATTTT. The full variable domain, rest sourced from reference TRBV11-3 and TRBJ1-3, is EAGVVQSPRYKIIEKKQPVAFWCNPISGHNTLYWYLQNLGQGPELLIRYENEEAVDDSQLPKDRFSAERLKGVDSTLKIQPAELGDSAVYLCASSRSGQPGNTIYFGEGSWLTVV.

This clone was seen just once. The V call is TRBV10-3, the J call TRBJ1-2; 9 positions agree with TRBD1. Germline V gives CDR1 ENHRY, CDR2 SYGVKD. Trimming removed 8 bases from V and 5 bases from J; junction bases left unmatched: 0. The CDR3 is made up of 11 amino acids. The DNA for the CDR3 is TGTGCCATCGGGACAGGGTATGGCTACACCTTC. Its translation: CAIGTGYGYTF.

This chain uses TRBV28 with TRBJ2-1, with 9 bases lining up with TRBD2. The V segment lost 7 bases and the J segment 7 bases; nucleotides outside the gene matches: 8. This CDR3 comprises 14 residues. The germline V gene encodes CDR1 MDHEN and CDR2 SYDVKM. CDR3 amino acids: CASKKGLAYNEQFF. The CDR3 region has the DNA TGTGCCAGCAAAAAGGGACTAGCATATAATGAGCAGTTCTTC.

The genes are TRBV10-2 and TRBJ2-7; possible D gene TRBD1, 6 bases. The CDR3 runs 14 residues. Germline assignment: CDR1 WSHSY and CDR2 SAAADI. Trimming removed 1 base at V and 9 bases at J, with 16 bases between. CDR3 nucleotides: TGCGCCAGCAGTGAGTTCTCCTTACAGGGTACGCAGTACTTC. This encodes CASSEFSLQGTQYF.

The chain has TRBV6-1 and TRBJ2-7; possibly TRBD2 for D (7 bases). Germline V gene sequence: CDR1 MNHNS, CDR2 SASEGT. The CDR3 contains 16 residues. V shed 2 bases and J shed 1 base, with 15 bases lying between them. In DNA, the CDR3 is TGTGCCAGCAGTGAATGGGGGGGGACACTTTCCTACGAGCAGTACTTC. Translation gives CASSEWGGTLSYEQYF.

CDR3 residues: CASGRGQGANQPQHF. The CDR3 region has the DNA TGTGCCAGCGGGAGGGGACAGGGGGCGAACCAGCCCCAGCATTTT. The chain couples TRBV6-5 to TRBJ1-5; 12 bases are shared with TRBD1. The CDR3 has 15 amino acids. Per germline, CDR1 MNHEY and CDR2 SVGAGI. V shed 8 bases and J 7 bases; nucleotides not matched to a gene: 9.

V and J are TRBV28 and TRBJ2-2; 8 bases are a match to TRBD1. The CDR3 contains 15 residues. Germline V gene sequence: CDR1 MDHEN, CDR2 SYDVKM. With 5 bases clipped from V and 3 bases from J, the junction kept 5 bases outside the gene matches. In DNA, the CDR3 is TGTGCCAGCAGTATATCAGGGGGCCACACCGGGGAGCTGTTTTTT. It yields the protein CASSISGGHTGELFF.

This clone was picked up a small number of times. A clone one base away is much larger, so this may be a read error. In the same sample, other DNA sequences code for this CDR3. The V call is TRBV25-1, the J call TRBJ1-1; D is unresolved. CDR1 MGHDK and CDR2 SYGVNS come from the germline V gene. This CDR3 comprises 11 residues. The V end lost 5 bases, the J end lost 4 bases, and 5 bases lay between the germline ends. Here the CDR3 DNA reads TGTGCCAGCAGTCGGGGCACTGAAGCTTTCTTT. Translation: CASSRGTEAFF.

In regard to this clone: Other DNA sequences of this sample code for an identical CDR3. The J gene is TRBJ2-5, the V gene TRBV29-1; D is perhaps TRBD1 or TRBD2 (6 bases each). CDR3 size: 11 residues. Per the germline V gene, CDR1 is SQVTM and CDR2 is ANQGSEA. Trimming removed 6 bases from V and 5 bases from J, with 10 bases in between. The CDR3 protein is CSVVGGETQYF. CDR3 bases: TGCAGCGTAGTAGGGGGGGAGACCCAGTACTTC.

The V gene is TRBV7-9, the J gene TRBJ2-1, with D possibly TRBD2 on 5 matching bases. Germline lookup yields CDR1 SEHNR and CDR2 FQNEAQ (reference sequence). The CDR3 totals 14 residues. V lost 5 bases to trimming and J lost 4 bases, with 12 bases between them. CDR3 sequence: CASSEGSYYNEQFF. DNA of the CDR3: TGTGCCAGCAGCGAAGGGAGCTATTACAATGAGCAGTTCTTC. Drawing the rest from reference TRBV7-9 and TRBJ2-1, the complete variable domain is DTGVSQNPRHKITKRGQNVTFRCDPISEHNRLYWYRQTLGQGPEFLTYFQNEAQLEKSRLLSDRFSAERPKGSFSTLEIQRTEQGDSAMYLCASSEGSYYNEQFFGPGTRLTVL.

This clone was seen once. The chain uses TRBV28 and TRBJ1-3, with 7 bases matching TRBD1. J lost 4 bases, V lost 2 bases, and 5 bases had no gene match. The CDR3 extends over 15 amino acids. Germline CDR1 and CDR2: MDHEN and SYDVKM. CDR3 DNA sequence: TGTGCCAGCAGTTTAGAGGGGGCTACCGGAAACACCATATATTTT. It codes for CASSLEGATGNTIYF.